This TCR beta chain was profiled in a study of blood T cell repertoires in COVID-19 (dated by TCRdb to between 2020 and 2021). Background for the entire study: Samples covering the acute and convalescent phases of COVID-19 were provided by collaborators in the United States, Italy and Spain. The repertoires were made available in a free public database intended to serve as a resource for research on the immune response to SARS-CoV-2. Samples were obtained from the ongoing ImmuneRACE study (first 160 participants) and from 1,200 or so subjects provided by 6 global collaborators. Where available, HLA class I and class II types were obtained from metadata supplied by the sample provider rather than from assay-based typing. Subjects who had been exposed to COVID-19, were actively infected with it, or had recovered from it provided the deeply sampled blood TCRbeta repertoires that made up the dataset. A de-identified subject ID, COVID-19 status, age in years and sex were almost always included in the sample metadata. The material from the prospective study consisted of cDNA or gDNA derived from T cells, B-cell-depleted T cells, or PBMCs. The research as a whole found: Clinical and demographic metadata were provided uncurated, with the amount varying by source and participant.

The immunoSEQ Assay, a bias-controlled multiplex PCR, was used to amplify TCRbeta CDR3 regions from genomic DNA. Per the original workflow: The number of nucleated cells in each sample was estimated by amplification of reference gene primers within the assay. To quantify the absolute abundance of each unique TCRbeta CDR3 rearrangement, sequence reads were collapsed and filtered. Productive Simpson clonality was computed per sample as the square root of Simpson's diversity index over productive rearrangements. TCRdb obtained this table from immuneACCESS and retained in-frame rearrangements with V and J assigned. These tables miss some clones; where compared with another copy, unresolved V genes account for less than half of the shortfall, and the remainder is unexplained. V, J and clone size are taken as reported in that table, and D and trimming were inferred from the DNA itself. The table for this sample lists roughly 200,000 clones; 85% to 90% of them were counted only once. Clones ranked in the top ten supply around 6.5% of the sample.

V lost 1 base and J lost 4 bases; the stretch between them is 10 bases long. CDR1 and CDR2 (GTSNPN, SVGIG) derive from the germline V gene (reference sequence). Including the terminal cysteine and phenylalanine, the CDR3 comprises 13 residues. Of all the DNA, just the CDR3 is kept, 39 bases in frame from base 1. Each collaborating institution followed its own protocols to collect whole blood in K2EDTA tubes. For TCRbeta analysis, collaborators shipped samples in one of three forms: frozen whole blood, isolated PBMCs, or DNA extracted from either of those sample types. In regard to this clone: No antigen is known for it. No base-level quality is on record; no much larger clone is a single base apart.

The specimen was peripheral blood. The rearranged segments are TRBV30 and TRBJ1-1; the D gene lacks a confident call. This sequence was found in a man older than 75 with acute or convalescent COVID-19. The DNA sequence follows: TGTGCCTGGAGTGCCCTGGAGGTCACTGAAGCTTTCTTT. The encoded protein is CAWSALEVTEAFF.